Shown below are 27 T cell receptor beta chains from a single sample sequenced in a study of T cells in Graves' hyperthyroidism and ophthalmopathy. TCR beta CDR3 regions were amplified from RNA transcripts. TCR CDR3 regions were first amplified by RT-PCR with HTBI primers. TCRdb used MiXCR to reprocess the multiplex PCR reads, holding one entry per CDR3 protein. The table includes a few hundred thousand distinct CDR3 sequences, about a sixth detected once. What was sequenced was blood. The origin of the receptors is a man in his forties with Graves' hyperthyroidism.

Ten or more counts support this clonotype. Here the CDR3 reads CASSLVTSGVDTQYF. The CDR3, as DNA: TGCGCCAGCAGCTTGGTGACTAGCGGGGTAGATACGCAGTATTTT. This chain joins TRBV5-1 and TRBJ2-3, with 11 nucleotides matching TRBD2. The CDR3 loop spans 15 amino acids. Germline trimming cut 0 bases from V and 5 bases from J; bases unmatched to any gene: 2. The germline gives CDR1 SGHRS, CDR2 YFSETQ.

This clonotype was detected only a few times. CDR3 region: CASSVGLAGVQTDTQYF. The CDR3 DNA is TGCGCCAGCAGCGTTGGACTAGCGGGGGTCCAAACAGATACGCAGTATTTT. The gene calls are TRBV5-1 and TRBJ2-3; 13 nucleotides line up with TRBD2. Germline values: CDR1 SGHRS, CDR2 YFSETQ. V lost 4 bases to trimming and J lost 3 bases; unmatched junction nucleotides: 8. The CDR3 consists of 17 residues.

This clonotype appeared many times. The CDR3 nucleotides are TGTGCCAGCAGCTTGGCCTCGTGGGACACTGAAGCTTTCTTT. Its translation is CASSLASWDTEAFF. This rearrangement joins TRBV5-6 to TRBJ1-1; no clear D. Germline assignment: CDR1 SGHDT and CDR2 YYEEEE. V was trimmed by 0 bases and J by 3 bases, leaving 9 bases between them. CDR3 size: 14 residues. Full variable domain (rest looked up from reference TRBV5-6 and TRBJ1-1): DAGVTQSPTHLIKTRGQQVTLRCSPKSGHDTVSWYQQALGQGPQFIFQYYEEEERQRGNFPDRFSGHQFPNYSSELNVNALLLGDSALYLCASSLASWDTEAFFGQGTRLTVV.

The chain links TRBV4-3 to TRBJ1-2; TRBD1 aligns across 7 bases. CDR3 length: 15 amino acids. V was pared by 0 bases and J by 4 bases, with 5 bases of the junction left unmatched. The germline V gene has CDR1 LGHNA and CDR2 YSLEER. CDR3 residues: CASSQETTGVYGYTF. CDR3 in DNA: TGCGCCAGCAGCCAAGAGACTACAGGGGTCTATGGCTACACCTTC.

This clonotype was observed many times. This sequence joins TRBV18 and TRBJ1-3; 7 positions agree with TRBD1. This CDR3 is built from 14 residues. Germline V CDR1 and CDR2: KGHSH, LQKENI. Trimming removed 2 bases from V and 2 bases from J; junction bases left unmatched: 0. The CDR3 loop is CASSPDRAGNTIYF. In DNA form, the CDR3 reads TGTGCCAGCTCACCAGACAGGGCTGGAAACACCATATATTTT.

This clonotype has only a few counts. The chain recombines TRBV10-3 with TRBJ2-5; D gene unclear. Germline V gene data show CDR1 as ENHRY and CDR2 as SYGVKD. Trimming removed 5 bases at V and 5 bases at J, with 9 bases between. The CDR3 length is 12 residues. CDR3 nucleotide sequence: TGTGCCATCAGTTCACTTTGGGAGACCCAGTACTTC. Protein product: CAISSLWETQYF.

This clonotype was picked up a small number of times. V and J are TRBV19 and TRBJ2-7; D may be TRBD2 (6 bases). Trimming took off 5 bases at V and 5 bases at J, with 16 bases between the two ends. Germline V gene sequence: CDR1 LNHDA, CDR2 SQIVND (reference sequence). This CDR3 is 14 amino acids long. In nucleotides, the CDR3 is TGTGCCAGTAGTGTACCGGGACGGGGGAACGAGCAGTACTTC. This gives the protein CASSVPGRGNEQYF.

Regarding this clonotype: The conserved phenylalanine or tryptophan normally closing the CDR3 is absent here, so this likely arose from a read error. V usage is TRBV28 and J usage is TRBJ1-6; 7 bases map to TRBD1. CDR3 length: 17 residues. Germline CDR1 is MDHEN and CDR2 is SYDVKM. After removal of 6 bases from V and 7 bases from J, the junction contained 15 bases not matched to a gene. As DNA, the CDR3 is TGTGCCAGCAGACCCGGACAGGCCACGACTTGGAATTCACCCCTCCACCTT. Translation: CASRPGQATTWNSPLHL.

The sample holds many counts of this clonotype. The chain employs TRBV7-2 and TRBJ1-2; D is possibly TRBD1 (5 bases). Germline assignment: CDR1 SGHTA and CDR2 FQGNSA. V was cut by 7 bases and J by 1 base, with 13 bases left in between. The CDR3 sequence is 14 residues long. Here the CDR3 reads CASTVTDINYGYTF. The CDR3 nucleotides read TGTGCCAGCACCGTCACGGACATTAACTATGGCTACACCTTC.

This clonotype was found many times. This chain links TRBV18 with TRBJ1-1; 7 positions agree with TRBD1. The CDR3 runs 14 residues. Germline trimming cut 1 base from V and 4 bases from J; bases unmatched to any gene: 3. CDR1 and CDR2 (germline): KGHSH, LQKENI. The CDR3 sequence: CASSPRGTVTEAFF. The CDR3 DNA follows: TGTGCCAGCTCACCACGGGGGACAGTCACTGAAGCTTTCTTT.

The gene calls are TRBV6-1 and TRBJ2-7; D perhaps matches TRBD1 (6 bases). Per the germline V gene, CDR1 is MNHNS and CDR2 is SASEGT. This CDR3 comprises 14 residues. Trimming took off 6 bases at V and 0 bases at J, with 12 bases between the two ends. DNA of the CDR3: TGTGCCAGCAGGAAGGACAGAATCTCCTACGAGCAGTACTTC. This encodes CASRKDRISYEQYF.

The chain couples TRBV15 to TRBJ2-2; no firm D call. The CDR3 loop spans 13 amino acids. V dropped 0 bases and J dropped 5 bases, with 4 bases sitting between them. Germline V CDR1 and CDR2: LNHNV, YYDKDF (reference sequence). The CDR3 is CATSRDSTGELFF. The CDR3 DNA follows: TGTGCCACCAGCAGAGATAGTACCGGGGAGCTGTTTTTT.

This clonotype was seen repeatedly, ten times or more. The chain has TRBV20-1 and TRBJ1-1; TRBD1 matches 8 bases. The CDR3 runs to 12 residues. The germline CDR1 and CDR2 sequences are DFQATT and SNEGSKA (reference sequence). CDR3 residues: CAGQGVNTEAFF. DNA for the CDR3: TGCGCCGGACAGGGAGTGAACACTGAAGCTTTCTTT.

This clonotype was counted ten times or more. The chain recombines TRBV28 with TRBJ2-1, with TRBD2 matching over 7 bases. The CDR3 sequence is 15 residues long. The trim removed 3 bases at V and 0 bases at J, leaving 2 bases unmatched. The germline V gene encodes CDR1 MDHEN and CDR2 SYDVKM. CDR3 in amino acids: CASSFGGDSYNEQFF. CDR3 nucleotide sequence: TGTGCCAGCAGTTTTGGGGGGGACTCCTACAATGAGCAGTTCTTC.

There are a few counts of this clonotype. The chain joins TRBV19 to TRBJ1-1; maybe TRBD1 (5 bases). The CDR3 extends over 16 amino acids. V lost 3 bases to trimming and J lost 1 base, with 15 bases between them. In germline, CDR1 is LNHDA, CDR2 SQIVND (reference sequence). The DNA for the CDR3 is TGTGCCAGTAGTATGAGGGGTGGAGCAACGAACACTGAAGCTTTCTTT. Translating gives CASSMRGGATNTEAFF.

With respect to this clonotype: Its ends do not fully match the called genes, so a read error is possible. This chain joins TRBV3-1 and TRBJ2-7; D not resolved. From germline, CDR1 is LGHDT and CDR2 YNNKEL (reference sequence). There are 13 residues in the CDR3. This chain's CDR3 is CASSQGSPAYRVF. CDR3 bases: TGTGCCAGCAGCCAAGGGTCCCCGGCTTACAGAGTGTTC.

This clonotype was recorded many times. V gene TRBV2 combines with J gene TRBJ1-3; D call uncertain. CDR1 and CDR2 from the germline V gene are SNHLY and FYNNEI. V lost 0 bases, J lost 0 bases, and 12 bases lay in between. The CDR3 length is 17 residues. DNA for the CDR3: TGTGCCAGCAGTGAAGCGCGGTGGGATGGCTCTGGAAACACCATATATTTT. It yields the protein CASSEARWDGSGNTIYF.

This clonotype was seen repeatedly, ten times or more. The rearrangement links TRBV30 to TRBJ1-1; possible D gene TRBD1, 5 bases. Between the trimmed V and J ends, which lost 4 bases and 5 bases, there was a span of 23 bases. CDR1 is GTSNPN and CDR2 is SVGIG in the germline V gene (reference sequence). There are 16 residues in the CDR3. The chain's CDR3 is CAWTGSPTAPVTEAFF. CDR3 in DNA: TGTGCCTGGACCGGTTCGCCGACAGCGCCGGTGACTGAAGCTTTCTTT.

In this sample, this clonotype turned up many times. The V call is TRBV24-1, the J call TRBJ1-2; perhaps TRBD1 as D (5 bases). There are 16 residues in the CDR3. V lost 3 bases and J 8 bases, leaving 21 bases between the germline ends. The germline V gene encodes CDR1 KGHDR and CDR2 SFDVKD. CDR3: CATSDTRDVAIHGYTF. The CDR3 nucleotides read TGTGCCACCAGTGATACCCGGGACGTAGCGATTCACGGCTACACCTTC.

This clonotype was detected ten times or more. The genes are TRBV20-1 and TRBJ1-2, with 9 bases matching TRBD1. V gave up 5 bases and J gave up 7 bases; unmatched junction bases: 8. The V gene's germline CDR1 is DFQATT and CDR2 SNEGSKA (reference sequence). The CDR3 totals 13 residues. CDR3 DNA sequence: TGCAGTGCTGCCCCGGGACAGGGTTCTGGCTACACCTTC. It translates to CSAAPGQGSGYTF.

This clonotype was counted many times. The genes are TRBV30 and TRBJ2-5, with D unclear. With 2 bases removed from V and 2 bases from J, the gap between germline ends came to 12 bases. The germline V gene encodes CDR1 GTSNPN and CDR2 SVGIG (reference sequence). The CDR3 loop spans 14 amino acids. As DNA, the CDR3 is TGTGCCTGGAGTACACCTCCCGAGCAAGAGACCCAGTACTTC. It codes for CAWSTPPEQETQYF.

In nucleotides, the CDR3 is TGTGCCAGCAGGAGGCGGGGGGCTGAAGAGACCCAGTACTTC. It codes for CASRRRGAEETQYF. This sequence joins TRBV7-9 and TRBJ2-5, with 8 bases fitting TRBD2. Germline loops: CDR1 SEHNR, CDR2 FQNEAQ (reference sequence). This CDR3 is built from 14 residues. V was pared by 6 bases and J by 3 bases, with 6 bases of the junction left unmatched.

This clonotype occurred many times. The chain employs TRBV28 and TRBJ2-1, with TRBD2 identical over 11 bases. J was trimmed by 3 bases and V by 6 bases; bases with no gene match: 7. The CDR3 is 16 amino acids. Germline CDR1 and CDR2: MDHEN and SYDVKM. The CDR3 region has the DNA TGTGCCAGCAGAAACCTGGGACTAGCGGACTACAATGAGCAGTTCTTC. This gives the protein CASRNLGLADYNEQFF. The complete variable domain, with remaining parts taken from reference TRBV28 and TRBJ2-1, reads DVKVTQSSRYLVKRTGEKVFLECVQDMDHENMFWYRQDPGLGLRLIYFSYDVKMKEKGDIPEGYSVSREKKERFSLILESASTNQTSMYLCASRNLGLADYNEQFFGPGTRLTVL.

This clonotype was seen many times. The rearrangement joins TRBV2 to TRBJ1-1; D is possibly TRBD1 (5 bases). Germline CDR1 SNHLY, CDR2 FYNNEI. V was shortened by 11 bases and J by 4 bases, with 14 bases between the two germline ends. This CDR3 comprises 12 residues. Written as DNA, the CDR3 is TGTGCCGGTAGCGAAGGGGTCACTGAAGCTTTCTTT. Its protein product is CAGSEGVTEAFF.

This clonotype was recorded at least ten times. The rearrangement uses TRBV29-1 and TRBJ1-1; TRBD1 might be the D (6 bases). CDR3 length: 12 residues. V was trimmed by 2 bases and J by 10 bases, leaving 14 bases between them. CDR1 SQVTM and CDR2 ANQGSEA come from the germline V gene. CDR3: CSVETDSTRAFF. The CDR3 DNA reads TGCAGCGTTGAAACGGACAGCACGAGAGCTTTCTTT.

In DNA form, the CDR3 reads TGCGCCAGCAGCTTGGCCATGGGTGCCTCAGAGACCCAGTACTTC. It encodes CASSLAMGASETQYF. The rearrangement uses TRBV5-1 and TRBJ2-5; D gene unclear. Germline CDR1 SGHRS, CDR2 YFSETQ. The CDR3 covers 15 residues. Trimming cost V 0 bases and J 4 bases, with 13 bases left between them.

The CDR3 DNA reads TGCAGCGCTCAATTAGAAGTAGGGGTGAACATTCAGTACTTC. Its translation is CSAQLEVGVNIQYF. The chain links TRBV20-1 to TRBJ2-4; D might be TRBD1 (5 bases). CDR3 length equals 14 residues. CDR1 is DFQATT, CDR2 SNEGSKA, per germline (reference sequence).